These 32 T cell receptor beta chains share one sample of origin, sequenced in a study of lymphopenia after photon versus proton radiotherapy. Method: immunoSEQ multiplex PCR; TCRdb's copy keeps in-frame clones and lacks some. This sample has some 170,000 clones; about 88% occur once, and the top ten carry around 5.1%. Sequencing used peripheral blood, obtained from a patient treated with photon-based radiotherapy. The receptors here all came from a man aged 45-65 years with gastric cancer.

The chain recombines TRBV7-7 with TRBJ2-3; D is unclear. The length of the CDR3 is 14 residues. Between the trimmed V and J ends, which lost 2 bases and 1 base, there was a span of 7 bases. CDR1 and CDR2 from the germline V gene are SSHAT and FNYEAQ (reference sequence). CDR3 residues: CASSLNFGTDTQYF. DNA of the CDR3: TGTGCCAGCAGCTTAAACTTCGGCACAGATACGCAGTATTTT.

V usage is TRBV30 and J usage is TRBJ1-3; no firm D call. V was shortened by 0 bases and J by 0 bases, with 9 bases between the two germline ends. Germline V gene data show CDR1 as GTSNPN and CDR2 as SVGIG (reference sequence). The length of the CDR3 is 15 residues. The CDR3 sequence: CAWSVGVGSGNTIYF. The CDR3 nucleotides are TGTGCCTGGAGTGTTGGGGTGGGCTCTGGAAACACCATATATTTT.

This chain connects TRBV6-1 to TRBJ2-3; D gene unclear. The germline V and J ends were trimmed by 8 bases and 1 base, with 13 bases remaining between them. Germline-derived CDR1 and CDR2 are MNHNS and SASEGT. The CDR3 totals 14 residues. CDR3 sequence (DNA): TGTGCCAGCGTAAACCTTGGTCGCACAGATACGCAGTATTTT. This gives the protein CASVNLGRTDTQYF.

The V call is TRBV15, the J call TRBJ2-1, with 7 bases identical to TRBD2. From germline, CDR1 is LNHNV and CDR2 YYDKDF (reference sequence). Losses at the gene ends were 0 bases for V and 8 bases for J; bases not matched to a gene: 22. The CDR3 spans 20 residues. The CDR3 protein is CATSRDYDWTPGGNADEQFF. The CDR3, as DNA: TGTGCCACCAGCAGAGATTACGACTGGACACCCGGGGGGAATGCGGATGAGCAGTTCTTC.

Of note for this clone: Other nucleotide sequences in the sample specify the same CDR3. This sequence joins TRBV5-1 and TRBJ1-1, with D unclear. V was clipped by 0 bases and J by 1 base, with 7 bases between them. Germline V lookup: CDR1 SGHRS, CDR2 YFSETQ. The CDR3 is made up of 14 amino acids. In nucleotides, the CDR3 is TGCGCCAGCAGCTTGGCAGGAGCGAACACTGAAGCTTTCTTT. Translating gives CASSLAGANTEAFF. The full variable domain, its missing parts supplied by reference TRBV5-1 and TRBJ1-1, is KAGVTQTPRYLIKTRGQQVTLSCSPISGHRSVSWYQQTPGQGLQFLFEYFSETQRNKGNFPGRFSGRQFSNSRSEMNVSTLELGDSALYLCASSLAGANTEAFFGQGTRLTVV.

V gene TRBV11-2 combines with J gene TRBJ2-1, with D uncertain. V lost 5 bases and J lost 8, with 10 bases in between. CDR3 length equals 12 residues. Germline loops: CDR1 SGHAT, CDR2 FQNNGV. The CDR3 DNA reads TGTGCCAGCAGCCAGCGCGCCTATGAGCAGTTCTTC. Its protein product is CASSQRAYEQFF.

The V gene is TRBV5-1, the J gene TRBJ2-5, with a possible D match to TRBD2 (5 bases). Germline V gene data show CDR1 as SGHRS and CDR2 as YFSETQ. Between the trimmed V and J ends, which lost 4 bases and 5 bases, there was a span of 21 bases. The length of the CDR3 is 16 residues. CDR3 region: CASSGERTGPGETQYF. The CDR3 bases are TGCGCCAGCAGCGGGGAAAGGACGGGTCCGGGGGAGACCCAGTACTTC.

The rearrangement links TRBV10-3 to TRBJ2-5; 12 nucleotides match TRBD2. V dropped 10 bases and J dropped 5; count of bases not matched to a gene: 5. Looked up from germline, CDR1 is ENHRY and CDR2 is SYGVKD. CDR3 length: 13 residues. CDR3 amino acids: CATLAGGRETQYF. CDR3 DNA: TGTGCCACTCTAGCGGGAGGGCGGGAGACCCAGTACTTC.

The sample holds a few counts of this clone. The V gene is TRBV20-1, the J gene TRBJ1-1; no definite D call. With 5 bases removed from V and 6 bases from J, the gap between germline ends came to 7 bases. The germline gives CDR1 DFQATT, CDR2 SNEGSKA (reference sequence). CDR3 length: 10 residues. This chain's CDR3 is CSAWRSEAFF. DNA of the CDR3: TGCAGTGCTTGGCGGTCTGAAGCTTTCTTT.

The J gene is TRBJ1-4, the V gene TRBV14, with 11 positions matching TRBD1. Germline V gene lookup returns CDR1 SGHDN and CDR2 FVKESK. V shed 4 bases and J 7 bases; nucleotides not matched to a gene: 5. The CDR3 is made up of 15 amino acids. The CDR3 spells CASSRSGTGGEKLFF. The CDR3 DNA is TGTGCCAGCAGCCGAAGCGGGACAGGGGGTGAAAAACTGTTTTTT.

V is TRBV2 and J is TRBJ2-3; the D gene is possibly TRBD1 (5 bases). The CDR3 runs 15 residues. The V gene lost 1 base and the J gene lost 2 bases, with 10 bases spanning the gap. From germline, CDR1 is SNHLY and CDR2 FYNNEI. The CDR3 sequence is CASSEEGQHTDTQYF. CDR3 bases: TGTGCCAGCAGTGAAGAGGGGCAGCACACAGATACGCAGTATTTT.

The CDR3 sequence is CATSKPGTALEGYEQYF. For the CDR3, the DNA is TGTGCCACCAGCAAACCCGGGACAGCCCTTGAGGGCTACGAGCAGTACTTC. The chain carries TRBV15 and TRBJ2-7; 7 nucleotides agree with TRBD1. V lost 4 bases to trimming and J lost 3 bases; unmatched junction nucleotides: 15. The CDR3 length is 17 residues. Germline assignment: CDR1 LNHNV and CDR2 YYDKDF (reference sequence).

This clone was recorded once. This chain links TRBV28 with TRBJ2-7, with 11 bases lining up with TRBD2. Losses at the gene ends were 7 bases for V and 3 bases for J; bases not matched to a gene: 8. Germline V gene data show CDR1 as MDHEN and CDR2 as SYDVKM. The CDR3 totals 15 residues. The CDR3 reads CASTLAGGLLYEQYF. Written as DNA, the CDR3 is TGTGCCAGCACCTTAGCGGGAGGGCTTCTCTACGAGCAGTACTTC.

This clone showed up many times. The chain is built from TRBV28 and TRBJ2-5; 11 nucleotides align to TRBD1. V trimming: 6 bases; J trimming: 3 bases; junction bases outside the gene matches: 6. Germline values: CDR1 MDHEN, CDR2 SYDVKM. The CDR3 is made up of 15 amino acids. The CDR3 spells CASSAVGQGEETQYF. In DNA form, the CDR3 reads TGTGCCAGCAGCGCCGTGGGACAGGGGGAAGAGACCCAGTACTTC.

The chain carries TRBV4-1 and TRBJ2-7; 7 positions match TRBD1. J was trimmed by 1 base and V by 1 base; bases with no gene match: 4. The CDR3 is made up of 15 amino acids. Germline CDR1 and CDR2: MGHRA and YSYEKL. The CDR3 DNA reads as TGCGCCAGCAGCCAAGCCCCGGGACAGTCCTACGAGCAGTACTTC. Translated, it gives CASSQAPGQSYEQYF.

With regard to this clone: Other DNA sequences within the sample encode an identical CDR3. The V call is TRBV30, the J call TRBJ2-2, with D hard to call. The length of the CDR3 is 11 residues. In germline, CDR1 is GTSNPN, CDR2 SVGIG (reference sequence). The ends were cut back, 0 bases at V and 8 bases at J, with 4 bases in the middle. CDR3 loop: CAWSVGGELFF. The CDR3 DNA follows: TGTGCCTGGAGTGTGGGAGGGGAGCTGTTTTTT.

This clone was detected a few times. The chain carries TRBV12-5 and TRBJ2-7, with a weak D call TRBD1 (5 bases). The CDR3 length is 13 residues. V lost 7 bases and J 0 bases, leaving 10 bases between the germline ends. CDR1 and CDR2 from the germline V gene are LGHNT and FRNRAP. This CDR3 reads CASARQSSYEQYF. DNA of the CDR3: TGTGCTAGTGCCAGACAGAGCTCCTACGAGCAGTACTTC.

The J gene is TRBJ1-5, the V gene TRBV27, with D perhaps matching TRBD1 (6 bases). The length of the CDR3 is 15 residues. Germline lookup yields CDR1 MNHEY and CDR2 SMNVEV (reference sequence). V lost 2 bases, J lost 3 bases, and 11 bases lay in between. This chain's CDR3 is CASSLHGQNNQPQHF. DNA of the CDR3: TGTGCCAGCAGTTTACATGGACAGAACAATCAGCCCCAGCATTTT.

A remark on this clone: The same CDR3 also results from other DNA sequences found in this sample. The J gene is TRBJ2-3, the V gene TRBV5-1; D unresolved. Germline V CDR1 and CDR2: SGHRS, YFSETQ. V lost 3 bases and J lost 1, with 6 bases in between. The CDR3 is 13 residues long. This chain's CDR3 is CASSSAGTDTQYF. The CDR3 DNA follows: TGCGCCAGCAGCTCCGCGGGCACAGATACGCAGTATTTT.

V is TRBV20-1 and J is TRBJ1-4; D possibly corresponds to TRBD1 (5 bases). CDR1 and CDR2 from the germline V gene are DFQATT and SNEGSKA (reference sequence). CDR3 length equals 11 residues. The V end lost 6 bases, the J end lost 15 bases, and 17 bases lay between the germline ends. The CDR3 DNA reads TGCAGTGCCGGACGCAGGGATTCTGTGTTTTTT. This codes for CSAGRRDSVFF.

The chain joins TRBV7-2 to TRBJ2-1; 9 bases align to TRBD2. CDR3 length equals 15 residues. CDR1 and CDR2 (germline): SGHTA, FQGNSA. With 5 bases clipped from V and 8 bases from J, the junction kept 10 bases outside the gene matches. For the CDR3, the DNA is TGTGCCAGCAGCGTTAGCGGGAGACCTCCGGATGAGCAGTTCTTC. Its protein product is CASSVSGRPPDEQFF.

This chain links TRBV4-3 with TRBJ2-2; D gene uncertain. V was trimmed by 1 base and J by 3 bases, leaving 12 bases between them. Germline CDR1 reads LGHNA; CDR2 reads YSLEER. The CDR3 sequence is 16 residues long. The CDR3 is CASSQGLGGHTGELFF. CDR3 bases: TGCGCCAGCAGCCAAGGGTTAGGCGGACACACCGGGGAGCTGTTTTTT.

The table lists this clone with a few counts. The chain couples TRBV11-2 to TRBJ2-7, with TRBD1 identical over 8 bases. The germline CDR1 and CDR2 sequences are SGHAT and FQNNGV. CDR3 length equals 16 residues. J lost 6 bases, V lost 0 bases, and 10 bases had no gene match. DNA of the CDR3: TGTGCCAGCAGCTTAGATCGGAGGACAGGGATATCCGAGCAGTACTTC. This gives the protein CASSLDRRTGISEQYF. The entire variable domain, with the rest obtained from reference TRBV11-2 and TRBJ2-7, is as follows: EAGVAQSPRYKIIEKRQSVAFWCNPISGHATLYWYQQILGQGPKLLIQFQNNGVVDDSQLPKDRFSAERLKGVDSTLKIQPAKLEDSAVYLCASSLDRRTGISEQYFGPGTRLTVT.

The CDR3 is CASSPGGQANTEAFF. CDR3 bases: TGTGCCAGCAGCCCAGGGGGGCAGGCCAACACTGAAGCTTTCTTT. This chain links TRBV5-4 with TRBJ1-1; the match to TRBD1 covers 7 bases. V gave up 4 bases and J gave up 2 bases; unmatched junction bases: 8. CDR3 length equals 15 residues. Germline V gene data show CDR1 as SGHNT and CDR2 as YYREEE (reference sequence).

The genes are TRBV7-9 and TRBJ2-3, with a tentative D call TRBD2 (9 bases). Looked up from germline, CDR1 is SEHNR and CDR2 is FQNEAQ (reference sequence). The ends were cut back, 6 bases at V and 4 bases at J, with 29 bases in the middle. The CDR3 spans 19 residues. Written as DNA, the CDR3 is TGTGCCAGCAGATCGAGACAGGGGAGTAGCGGGAGAAAGGCAGATACGCAGTATTTT. It encodes CASRSRQGSSGRKADTQYF. Based on the CDR3 plus reference TRBV7-9 and TRBJ2-3, the full variable domain is DTGVSQNPRHKITKRGQNVTFRCDPISEHNRLYWYRQTLGQGPEFLTYFQNEAQLEKSRLLSDRFSAERPKGSFSTLEIQRTEQGDSAMYLCASRSRQGSSGRKADTQYFGPGTRLTVL.

The genes are TRBV7-6 and TRBJ2-7; 7 nucleotides align to TRBD1. CDR1 and CDR2 from the germline V gene are SGHVS and FNYEAQ. CDR3 size: 15 residues. V gave up 2 bases and J gave up 1 base; unmatched junction bases: 5. This CDR3 reads CASSLRTGQSYEQYF. The DNA for the CDR3 is TGTGCCAGCAGCTTAAGGACAGGCCAGTCCTACGAGCAGTACTTC. The entire variable domain, with the rest obtained from reference TRBV7-6 and TRBJ2-7, is as follows: GAGVSQSPRYKVTKRGQDVALRCDPISGHVSLYWYRQALGQGPEFLTYFNYEAQQDKSGLPNDRFSAERPEGSISTLTIQRTEQRDSAMYRCASSLRTGQSYEQYFGPGTRLTVT.

This chain connects TRBV18 to TRBJ1-4; D remains ambiguous. Germline assignment: CDR1 KGHSH and CDR2 LQKENI. This CDR3 is 14 amino acids long. Trimming pared 2 bases from V and 1 base from J, leaving 5 bases between. The CDR3 here is CASSPGVTNEKLFF. As DNA, the CDR3 is TGTGCCAGCTCACCAGGGGTAACTAATGAAAAACTGTTTTTT.

The chain is built from TRBV29-1 and TRBJ2-7; 8 bases are a match to TRBD2. The CDR3 totals 14 residues. The V gene end was trimmed by 2 bases and the J gene end by 4 bases; junction bases not matched to a gene: 7. In germline, CDR1 is SQVTM, CDR2 ANQGSEA. In DNA, the CDR3 is TGCAGCGTTGAATGGAGCGGGAGTAGGTACGAGCAGTACTTC. Its translation: CSVEWSGSRYEQYF.

The CDR3 bases are TGTGCCAGCAGTTCCGGGACTAGCGGGACAGCCTCCTACGAGCAGTACTTC. Translating gives CASSSGTSGTASYEQYF. This chain links TRBV27 with TRBJ2-7, with TRBD2 identical over 13 bases. There are 17 residues in the CDR3. Looked up from germline, CDR1 is MNHEY and CDR2 is SMNVEV (reference sequence). V was clipped by 4 bases and J by 0 bases; unmatched bases: 6.

The V call is TRBV6-5, the J call TRBJ2-7; TRBD1 matches 9 bases. Germline-derived CDR1 and CDR2 are MNHEY and SVGAGI. This CDR3 has 14 amino acids. V gave up 1 base and J gave up 5 bases; unmatched junction bases: 3. This chain's CDR3 is CASSYLGQGNEQYF. The DNA of the CDR3 is TGTGCCAGCAGTTACTTGGGACAGGGTAACGAGCAGTACTTC.

The gene calls are TRBV19 and TRBJ1-5, with 8 bases that match TRBD1. Looked up from germline, CDR1 is LNHDA and CDR2 is SQIVND (reference sequence). The CDR3 has 16 amino acids. Germline trimming cut 3 bases from V and 4 bases from J; bases unmatched to any gene: 8. CDR3 in amino acids: CASSMTGVVGNQPQHF. DNA of the CDR3: TGTGCCAGTAGTATGACAGGGGTAGTAGGGAATCAGCCCCAGCATTTT. Variable domain in full (rest from reference TRBV19 and TRBJ1-5): DGGITQSPKYLFRKEGQNVTLSCEQNLNHDAMYWYRQDPGQGLRLIYYSQIVNDFQKGDIAEGYSVSREKKESFPLTVTSAQKNPTAFYLCASSMTGVVGNQPQHFGDGTRLSIL.

This sequence joins TRBV9 and TRBJ2-2, with no clear D. CDR3 length: 14 residues. V was pared by 1 base and J by 1 base, with 5 bases between. Germline V lookup: CDR1 SGDLS, CDR2 YYNGEE. This CDR3 reads CASSVTMNTGELFF. The CDR3 DNA reads as TGTGCCAGCAGCGTAACGATGAACACCGGGGAGCTGTTTTTT.